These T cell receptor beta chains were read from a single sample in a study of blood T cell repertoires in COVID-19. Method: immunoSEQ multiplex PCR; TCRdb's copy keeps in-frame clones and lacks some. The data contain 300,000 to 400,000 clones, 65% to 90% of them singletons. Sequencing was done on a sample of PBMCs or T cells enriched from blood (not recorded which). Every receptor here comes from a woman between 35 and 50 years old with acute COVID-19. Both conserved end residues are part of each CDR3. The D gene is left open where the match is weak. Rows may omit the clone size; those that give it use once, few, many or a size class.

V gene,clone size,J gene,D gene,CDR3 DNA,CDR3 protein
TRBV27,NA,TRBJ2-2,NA,TGTGCCAGCAGGAAAGATGGCAGAAACACCGGGGAGCTGTTTTTT,CASRKDGRNTGELFF
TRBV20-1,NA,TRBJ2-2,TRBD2,TGCAGTGCTAGTTCGAGCGGGGGGGTCACCGGGGAGCTGTTTTTT,CSASSSGGVTGELFF
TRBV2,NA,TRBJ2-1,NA,TGTGCCAGCAGTGACGAGGGGGCGGGAAATGAGCAGTTCTTC,CASSDEGAGNEQFF
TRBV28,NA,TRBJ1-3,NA,TGTGCCAGCAACCCGTGGCGGTCGGAGACCTCTGGAAACACCATATATTTT,CASNPWRSETSGNTIYF
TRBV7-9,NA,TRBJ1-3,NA,TGTGCCAGCAGCTTAAGTACAGTCTCTGGAAACACCATATATTTT,CASSLSTVSGNTIYF
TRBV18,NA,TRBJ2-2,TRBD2,TGTGCCAGCTCACCACGGACTAGCGGGGGACCGAACACCGGGGAGCTGTTTTTT,CASSPRTSGGPNTGELFF
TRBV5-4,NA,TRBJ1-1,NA,TGTGCCAGCAGCTTGGAGGGATTGTCCAGGAATTGGAAGGGGGCTTTCTTT,CASSLEGLSRNWKGAFF
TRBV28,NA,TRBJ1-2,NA,TGTGCCAGCAGTGTCGGGACTTATGGCTACACCTTC,CASSVGTYGYTF
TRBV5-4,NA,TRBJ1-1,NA,TGTGCCAGCAGCATCGGACAGCAGAACACTGAAGCTTTCTTT,CASSIGQQNTEAFF
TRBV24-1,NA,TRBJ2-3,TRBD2,TGTGCCACCAGTGATTCCAGCGGGGGAACAGATACGCAGTATTTT,CATSDSSGGTDTQYF
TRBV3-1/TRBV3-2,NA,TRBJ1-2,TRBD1,TGTGCCAGCAGCCCGTCCACAGGGGTCGGAGGCTACACCTTC,CASSPSTGVGGYTF
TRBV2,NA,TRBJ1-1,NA,TGTGCCAGCGTACGGGTGGAGGGCACTGAAGCTTTCTTT,CASVRVEGTEAFF
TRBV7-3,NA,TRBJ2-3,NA,TGTGCCAGCAGCTTAGGGGGACTCCAGTCGAGGGATACGCAGTATTTT,CASSLGGLQSRDTQYF
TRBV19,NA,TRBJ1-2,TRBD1,TGTGCCAGTAGTTTGAGACAGGGATCGAGTAACTATGGCTACACCTTC,CASSLRQGSSNYGYTF
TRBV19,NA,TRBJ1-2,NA,TGTGCCAGTAGTCCGATGGGGCAGGGAAGTAACTATGGCTACACCTTC,CASSPMGQGSNYGYTF
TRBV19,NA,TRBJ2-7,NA,TGTGCCAGTAGTATAAGTCCAGGGCACGAGCAGTACTTC,CASSISPGHEQYF
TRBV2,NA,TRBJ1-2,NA,TGTGCCAGCAGCAGGGCTACCATCTATGGCTACACCTTC,CASSRATIYGYTF
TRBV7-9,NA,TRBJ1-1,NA,TGTGCCAGCAGCTTAGATCTAAGGAACACTGAAGCTTTCTTT,CASSLDLRNTEAFF
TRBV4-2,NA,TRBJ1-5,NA,TGTGCCAGCAGCCCCCACGGGTATAGCAATCAGCCCCAGCATTTT,CASSPHGYSNQPQHF
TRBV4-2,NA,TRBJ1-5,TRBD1,TGTGCCAGCAGCCAAGATCGCAGACAGGGGGATCAGCCCCAGCATTTT,CASSQDRRQGDQPQHF
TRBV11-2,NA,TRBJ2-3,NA,TGTGCCAGCAGCTTAGATGGAGGAAACACAGATACGCAGTATTTT,CASSLDGGNTDTQYF
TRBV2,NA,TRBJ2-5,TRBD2,TGTGCCAGCAGTGTTGGGAGGGCCAAAGAGACCCAGTACTTC,CASSVGRAKETQYF
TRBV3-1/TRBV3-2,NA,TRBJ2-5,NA,TGTGCCAGCAGCCTTCTGGCCGCTGAAGAGACCCAGTACTTC,CASSLLAAEETQYF
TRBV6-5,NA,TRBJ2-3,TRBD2,TGTGCCAGCACGGAAATAGCGGGGGGCACAGATACGCAGTATTTT,CASTEIAGGTDTQYF
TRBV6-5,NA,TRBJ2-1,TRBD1,TGTGCCAGCAGTTACAGGACAGGGGGCTACAATGAGCAGTTCTTC,CASSYRTGGYNEQFF
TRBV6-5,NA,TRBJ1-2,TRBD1,TGTGCCAGCAGAGCGCCTAAGACAGGGGAGGGTGGCTACACCTTC,CASRAPKTGEGGYTF
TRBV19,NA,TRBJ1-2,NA,TGTGCCAGTAGTATGAAGGTCGGGGGGCGTAGCTACACCTTC,CASSMKVGGRSYTF
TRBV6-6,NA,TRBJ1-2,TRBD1,TGTGCCAGCAGTTACGGTGGGACAGGGGGAGGCTACACCTTC,CASSYGGTGGGYTF
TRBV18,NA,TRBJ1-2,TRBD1,TGTGCCAGCTCACCGGGGACAGGGGGAAACTATGGCTACACCTTC,CASSPGTGGNYGYTF
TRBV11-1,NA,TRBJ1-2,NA,TGTGCCAGCAGCTTAACTGGACAAGCCTACTATGGCTACACCTTC,CASSLTGQAYYGYTF
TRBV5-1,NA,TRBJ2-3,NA,TGCGCCAGCAGCTTGGTCGGAACCGGGACTGGACTAAAGTCTAGCACAGATACGCAGTATTTT,CASSLVGTGTGLKSSTDTQYF
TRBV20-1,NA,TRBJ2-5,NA,TGCAGTGCTAGTTACCAGGCCCAGACCCAGTACTTC,CSASYQAQTQYF
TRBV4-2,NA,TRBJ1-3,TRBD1,TGTGCCAGCAGCCTCAGAGGGGACAGAGAGTATTCTGGAAACACCATATATTTT,CASSLRGDREYSGNTIYF
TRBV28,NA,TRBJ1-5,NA,TGTGCCAGCAGTGCCGGGGTGGTGGGAATAGGTCAGCCCCAGCATTTT,CASSAGVVGIGQPQHF
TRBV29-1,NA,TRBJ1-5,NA,TGCAGCGTCGTTTGGGGAGTCGATCAGCCCCAGCATTTT,CSVVWGVDQPQHF
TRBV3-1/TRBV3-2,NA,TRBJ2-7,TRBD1,TGTGCCAGCAGCAAAGGGGACAGGTCGACTACCTACGAGCAGTACTTC,CASSKGDRSTTYEQYF
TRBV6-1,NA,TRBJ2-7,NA,TGTGCCAGCAGTGACCGAAGCTTTACCTACGAGCAGTACTTC,CASSDRSFTYEQYF
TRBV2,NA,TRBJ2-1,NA,TGTGCCAGCAGTGGGACAGCCAATGAGCAGTTCTTC,CASSGTANEQFF
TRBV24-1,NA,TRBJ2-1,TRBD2,TGTGCCACCAGTGACCGCGGGACTAGCGGGAGAGGTGAGCAGTTCTTC,CATSDRGTSGRGEQFF
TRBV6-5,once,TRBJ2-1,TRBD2,TGTGCCAGCAGTTACACTAGCGGGATTTACAATGAGCAGTTCTTC,CASSYTSGIYNEQFF